The rows below give T cell receptor beta chains drawn from one sample of a study of cytomegalovirus exposure and HLA in healthy donors. Only in-frame clones appear in the TCRdb table, and some are missing; sequencing was by immunoSEQ multiplex PCR. The data contain tens of thousands of clones, approximately 85% of them singletons. The sample was PBMCs. These receptors were collected from a man aged 30 to 45 in good health and CMV-seropositive. Both conserved end residues are part of each CDR3. Fields, in order: V gene, CDR3 protein.

>TRBV27
CASSHRGGRRSYEQYF
>TRBV25-1
CASSEGGSGNTIYF
>TRBV2
CASSEEGRGRNQPQHF
>TRBV5-1
CASRTATGTMAYEQYF
>TRBV7-9
CASSQYPLAHPYEQYF
>TRBV30
CAWRTSGRRSEQFF
>TRBV5-1
CASSLRTGSTVEQYF
>TRBV15
CATSRAGNQPQHF
>TRBV18
CASSPRMEMKSDNEQFF
>TRBV6-5
CASSHSGGRTDTQYF
>TRBV4-1
CASSHDDRVEQPQHF
>TRBV9
CASSFGQGGPPDNEQFF
>TRBV30
CAWTVRRKGSEQYF
>TRBV18
CASSGTFPGQATYEQYF
>TRBV5-4
CASSPGVGAEAFF
>TRBV28
CASESGGGGEKLFF
>TRBV25-1
CASSELNGARGGYTF
>TRBV7-2
CASSLTGGRGGEKLFF
>TRBV27
CASRRTGSYHGELPLHF
>TRBV9
CASSVEGQNTEAFF
>TRBV6-1
CASSERQGARDTQYF
>TRBV6-1
CASSEEGGRGYSPLHF
>TRBV11-2
CASSPGLAGQTQYF
>TRBV7-2
CASSERPGTSGRRNF
>TRBV6-1
CASSLAAASGEQYF
>TRBV11-2
CASSSGTRVGEKLFF
>TRBV18
CASSPDRASGNTIYF
>TRBV5-1
CASSPPPGTSGIYEQYF
>TRBV15
CATSGRGGEQYF
>TRBV15
CATSRGAGGPSREQYF
>TRBV6-5
CASRVGSNQPQHF